These T cell receptor beta chains were read from a single sample in a study of blood T cell repertoires in COVID-19. Sequencing was performed with immunoSEQ multiplex PCR; in TCRdb, only in-frame clones are kept and a portion is missing. The table includes some 150,000 clones, about three quarters detected once. Sequenced: peripheral blood. The receptors shown here come from a woman older than 75 with active or convalescent COVID-19. CDR3s include the opening cysteine and the closing phenylalanine or tryptophan. D genes are given only for firm matches. Where a row states a size, it is once, few, many or the class of an expanded clone; other rows omit it.

J gene | D gene | clone size | V gene | CDR3 DNA | CDR3 protein
TRBJ1-2 | TRBD1 | - | TRBV28 | TGTGCCAGCAGTCCACAGGGGGCTGGATATGGCTACACCTTC | CASSPQGAGYGYTF
TRBJ1-6 | - | - | TRBV27 | TGTGCCAGCAGTGCACAGTTCTCACCCCTCCACTTT | CASSAQFSPLHF
TRBJ1-1 | - | once | TRBV11-2 | TGTGCCAGCAGAGGTGGAGGGGCGGGTACTGAAGCTTTCTTT | CASRGGGAGTEAFF
TRBJ1-3 | - | - | TRBV7-3 | TGTGCCAGCAGCTTAGGGACAACTGGAAACACCATATATTTT | CASSLGTTGNTIYF
TRBJ2-1 | - | - | TRBV6-5 | TGTGCCAGCATCTATATGAGCTCCTACAATGAGCAGTTCTTC | CASIYMSSYNEQFF
TRBJ1-5 | - | - | TRBV6-6 | TGTGCCAGCACCCGCGCAGGGCGGCCCCAGCATTTT | CASTRAGRPQHF
TRBJ2-4 | - | few | TRBV18 | TGTGCCAGCTCACCGGGACTGGGGGACATTCAGTACTTC | CASSPGLGDIQYF
TRBJ1-5 | - | - | TRBV28 | TGTGCCAGCAGTCGCCGGGACACCAATCAGCCCCAGCATTTT | CASSRRDTNQPQHF
TRBJ2-1 | TRBD1 | - | TRBV9 | TGTGCCAGCAACATTGGGGGGACAGGGCTTTACAATGAGCAGTTCTTC | CASNIGGTGLYNEQFF
TRBJ1-1 | - | once | TRBV7-3 | TGTGCCAGCCGAAGGACAAGGAACACTGAAGCTTTCTTT | CASRRTRNTEAFF
TRBJ2-1 | - | once | TRBV7-3 | TGTGCCAGCAGCTTACAGGGTCGCACCTACAATGAGCAGTTCTTC | CASSLQGRTYNEQFF
TRBJ1-1 | - | - | TRBV5-4 | TGTGCCAGCACCGACACCGGGGGGCTCCGCACTGAAGCTTTCTTT | CASTDTGGLRTEAFF
TRBJ2-5 | TRBD1 | - | TRBV7-9 | TGTGCCAGCAGCAAGGGACAGGCACCACAAGAGACCCAGTACTTC | CASSKGQAPQETQYF
TRBJ1-4 | TRBD1 | - | TRBV4-1 | TGCGCCAGCAGGCCGCTCGACAGGGGGCTAGAAGAAAAACTGTTTTTT | CASRPLDRGLEEKLFF